The 29 T cell receptor beta chains reported below all come from one sample, sequenced in a study of Graves' ophthalmopathy and Graves' hyperthyroidism. Using RNA transcripts, the TCR beta CDR3 regions were amplified. HTBI primers were employed in first-round RT-PCR, then a second-round multiplex PCR followed. From the multiplex PCR reads, TCRdb called clonotypes with MiXCR, one entry per CDR3 protein. The profile shows a few hundred thousand distinct CDR3 sequences, about 16% of them singletons. Sequencing input: peripheral blood. These TCRs come from a young woman with Graves' ophthalmopathy.

This clonotype was recorded many times. V and J are TRBV30 and TRBJ1-2, with 9 bases that match TRBD1. The V gene end was trimmed by 3 bases and the J gene end by 8 bases; junction bases not matched to a gene: 10. CDR3 length: 14 residues. The germline gives CDR1 GTSNPN, CDR2 SVGIG (reference sequence). Written as DNA, the CDR3 is TGTGCCTGGAGCACCCAGGACAGGGGCAGGGGCTACACCTTC. Translation gives CAWSTQDRGRGYTF.

This clonotype appeared many times. Given a much more abundant clone one base away, this may be a read error. The V gene is TRBV6-1, the J gene TRBJ1-1, with unresolved D. Trimming took 4 bases from V and 3 from J, leaving 15 bases between them. Germline V CDR1 and CDR2: MNHNS, SASEGT. This CDR3 is built from 15 residues. CDR3 sequence: CASSGGATRYTEAFF. The CDR3 coding sequence is TGTGCCAGCAGTGGCGGAGCCACCCGATACACTGAAGCTTTCTTT.

A word on this clonotype: The junction differs from germline at one of its ends, possibly a read error. The rearrangement joins TRBV11-1 to TRBJ2-2, with TRBD2 matching 13 bases. This CDR3 has 16 residues. Germline assignment: CDR1 SGHAT and CDR2 FQDESV (reference sequence). The CDR3 protein is CAGRPGLAGAVGELFF. DNA for the CDR3: TGTGCCGGCAGACCAGGACTAGCGGGAGCGGTCGGGGAGCTGTTTTTC.

Of note for this clonotype: The CDR3 does not close with the conserved phenylalanine or tryptophan, likely indicating a read error. The chain uses TRBV7-3 and TRBJ1-1; D call uncertain. Germline loops: CDR1 SGHTA, CDR2 FQGTGA. The CDR3 is made up of 14 amino acids. V shed 2 bases and J shed 5 bases, with 12 bases lying between them. The CDR3 loop is CASSLSGSGTEAFL. The CDR3 bases are TGTGCCAGCAGCTTATCCGGGTCAGGAACTGAAGCTTTCCTT.

CDR3 DNA: TGTGCCAGCAGTTCCCACTCGAACACCGGGGAGCTGTTTTTT. Amino acid sequence: CASSSHSNTGELFF. V is TRBV6-2 or TRBV6-3 and J is TRBJ2-2; D gene ambiguous. This CDR3 comprises 14 residues. The ends were cut back, 4 bases at V and 0 bases at J, with 6 bases in the middle. CDR1 and CDR2 from the germline V gene are MNHEY and SVGEGT.

This clonotype was found many times. The chain has TRBV6-5 and TRBJ1-5; D might be TRBD1 (5 bases). The CDR3 is made up of 15 amino acids. Deletions cut 2 bases from V and 3 bases from J, with 11 bases between. Germline CDR1 reads MNHEY; CDR2 reads SVGAGI. The CDR3 spells CASSYLGGTNQPQHF. The CDR3 region has the DNA TGTGCCAGCAGTTACCTCGGGGGGACCAATCAGCCCCAGCATTTT.

In its sample, this clonotype was seen many times. The chain couples TRBV9 to TRBJ2-7; TRBD2 aligns across 9 bases. V lost 4 bases, J lost 0 bases, and 5 bases stayed unmatched. There are 15 residues in the CDR3. Germline V CDR1 and CDR2: SGDLS, YYNGEE. CDR3 sequence reads: CASSISGGPSYEQYF. The CDR3 DNA sequence: TGTGCCAGCAGCATTAGCGGGGGCCCCTCCTACGAGCAGTACTTC.

This clonotype occurred many times. The chain combines TRBV27 with TRBJ2-7; 8 nucleotides align to TRBD2. CDR3 length equals 16 residues. Losses at the gene ends were 5 bases for V and 2 bases for J; bases not matched to a gene: 11. The germline V gene encodes CDR1 MNHEY and CDR2 SMNVEV (reference sequence). The CDR3 sequence is CASSPASMGLAYEQYF. The CDR3 DNA follows: TGTGCCAGCAGTCCAGCGAGCATGGGACTAGCCTACGAGCAGTACTTC.

This clonotype has a count of ten or more. The rearrangement links TRBV7-8 to TRBJ2-1; D unresolved. Trimming took off 5 bases at V and 3 bases at J, with 11 bases between the two ends. CDR3 length: 14 amino acids. The germline CDR1 and CDR2 sequences are SGHVS and FQNEAQ. CDR3 loop: CASSPIGRYNEQFF. CDR3 DNA: TGTGCCAGCAGCCCCATTGGACGCTACAATGAGCAGTTCTTC.

The gene calls are TRBV14 and TRBJ2-5, with D hard to call. There are 12 residues in the CDR3. Deletions cut 3 bases from V and 4 bases from J, with 6 bases between. The germline CDR1 and CDR2 sequences are SGHDN and FVKESK. The chain's CDR3 is CASSHTGETQYF. The CDR3 DNA follows: TGTGCCAGCAGCCATACTGGAGAGACCCAGTACTTC.

J is TRBJ1-1 and V is TRBV19; D is ambiguous. The CDR3 sequence is 13 residues long. Trimming left V 11 bases short and J 0 bases short, with 13 bases between. Germline loops: CDR1 LNHDA, CDR2 SQIVND (reference sequence). CDR3 bases: TGTGCCTGGAGTAAGACCATGAACACTGAAGCTTTCTTT. This codes for CAWSKTMNTEAFF.

This clonotype occurred many times. The chain links TRBV6-2 or TRBV6-3 to TRBJ2-7; 7 bases match TRBD1. This CDR3 is built from 13 residues. The J segment lost 4 bases and the V segment lost 6 bases, leaving 6 bases of the junction unmatched. Germline V gene sequence: CDR1 MNHEY, CDR2 SVGEGT. The chain's CDR3 is CASSSRGSYEQYF. The CDR3 DNA is TGTGCCAGCAGCTCCAGGGGGTCGTACGAGCAGTACTTC.

The table lists this clonotype with many counts. This sequence joins TRBV19 and TRBJ1-6; D remains ambiguous. V was clipped by 7 bases and J by 10 bases, with 17 bases between them. The CDR3 runs 14 residues. In germline, CDR1 is LNHDA, CDR2 SQIVND (reference sequence). The CDR3, as DNA: TGTGCCAGTAAAGAAGCACAGATGAACTCACCCCTCCACTTT. Its protein is CASKEAQMNSPLHF.

This clonotype was counted many times. The chain links TRBV13 to TRBJ1-1; 11 bases are shared with TRBD1. Germline V lookup: CDR1 PRHDT, CDR2 FYEKMQ (reference sequence). The V gene end was trimmed by 3 bases and the J gene end by 4 bases; junction bases not matched to a gene: 1. The CDR3 is 14 amino acids. CDR3 in amino acids: CASSLDRGPTEAFF. CDR3 bases: TGTGCCAGCAGCTTGGACAGGGGGCCCACTGAAGCTTTCTTT. Based on the CDR3 plus reference TRBV13 and TRBJ1-1, the full variable domain is AAGVIQSPRHLIKEKRETATLKCYPIPRHDTVYWYQQGPGQDPQFLISFYEKMQSDKGSIPDRFSAQQFSDYHSELNMSSLELGDSALYFCASSLDRGPTEAFFGQGTRLTVV.

In this sample, this clonotype turned up many times. Being one base from a much bigger clone, this may be a read error. Because it lacks the conserved phenylalanine or tryptophan at the end, this CDR3 is likely a read error. V and J are TRBV30 and TRBJ1-5; 8 positions match TRBD1. The V and J ends lost 0 bases and 7 bases, in that order; junction bases with no gene match: 2. The germline V gene encodes CDR1 GTSNPN and CDR2 SVGIG (reference sequence). The CDR3 spans 13 residues. This CDR3 reads CAWSVGDRQPQHL. In DNA form, the CDR3 reads TGTGCCTGGAGTGTAGGGGACAGGCAGCCCCAGCATCTT.

This clonotype occurred many times. The junction departs from germline at one end; a sequencing error may be responsible. The chain has TRBV5-7 and TRBJ2-7; 14 bases match TRBD2. TRBV5-7 is designated an ORF whose function remains uncertain. The CDR3 has 15 residues. CDR3 sequence reads: CASIILGLAGEEQYF. CDR3 sequence (DNA): TGCGCCAGCATAATACTGGGACTAGCGGGGGAGGAGCAGTACTTC.

This clonotype showed up many times. J is TRBJ1-1 and V is TRBV6-5; D remains ambiguous. Trimming took 0 bases from V and 11 from J, leaving 10 bases between them. This CDR3 comprises 12 residues. Germline lookup yields CDR1 MNHEY and CDR2 SVGAGI. CDR3 nucleotide sequence: TGTGCCAGCAGTTACTCGAATAAAAGGGCTTTCTTT. Its translation: CASSYSNKRAFF.

This clonotype was counted many times. This chain links TRBV11-2 with TRBJ1-3; the D gene is possibly TRBD1 (6 bases). The length of the CDR3 is 15 residues. Germline values: CDR1 SGHAT, CDR2 FQNNGV. V lost 2 bases and J 4 bases, leaving 12 bases between the germline ends. In DNA form, the CDR3 reads TGTGCCAGCAGCTTAATGTTGGGGGCAGGAAACACCATATATTTT. Translating gives CASSLMLGAGNTIYF.

This clonotype was seen many times. The chain couples TRBV6-5 to TRBJ1-1; D not certain. Trimming removed 2 bases at V and 2 bases at J, with 6 bases between. The V gene's germline CDR1 is MNHEY and CDR2 SVGAGI. CDR3 length: 13 amino acids. CDR3 in DNA: TGTGCCAGCAGTTACCAGGTTAACACTGAAGCTTTCTTT. This gives the protein CASSYQVNTEAFF.

This clonotype has at least ten counts. The rearrangement uses TRBV27 and TRBJ2-7; D may be TRBD1 or TRBD2 (5 bases each). The CDR3 consists of 15 residues. Trimming pared 6 bases from V and 5 bases from J, leaving 20 bases between. CDR1 is MNHEY, CDR2 SMNVEV, per germline (reference sequence). The CDR3 loop is CASSSGTLNHHEQYF. Here the CDR3 DNA reads TGTGCCAGCAGCTCCGGGACCCTCAACCACCACGAGCAGTACTTC.

At least ten counts were recorded for this clonotype. CDR3 region: CASRRRLLAGEAFF. The CDR3, as DNA: TGTGCCAGCCGCAGGAGGTTGCTTGCCGGTGAAGCTTTCTTT. The V gene is TRBV2, the J gene TRBJ1-1; D not resolved. Per germline, CDR1 SNHLY and CDR2 FYNNEI. V was trimmed by 8 bases and J by 7 bases, leaving 20 bases between them. This CDR3 contains 14 residues.

The V call is TRBV6-1, the J call TRBJ2-2; 12 bases line up with TRBD1. The CDR3 spans 15 residues. The V gene end was trimmed by 6 bases and the J gene end by 6 bases; junction bases not matched to a gene: 5. Looked up from germline, CDR1 is MNHNS and CDR2 is SASEGT. CDR3 in amino acids: CASRLGQGAAGELFF. CDR3 sequence (DNA): TGTGCCAGCAGACTGGGACAGGGGGCGGCCGGGGAGCTGTTTTTT.

This clonotype came up many times. The chain recombines TRBV18 with TRBJ1-6, with D uncertain. The CDR3 runs 16 residues. CDR1 is KGHSH, CDR2 LQKENI, per germline. V lost 0 bases to trimming and J lost 7 bases, with 13 bases between them. The DNA of the CDR3 is TGTGCCAGCTCACCACCGGGGTCGCGGGAGAATTCACCCCTCCACTTT. Translation gives CASSPPGSRENSPLHF. The full variable domain, completed using reference TRBV18 and TRBJ1-6, is NAGVMQNPRHLVRRRGQEARLRCSPMKGHSHVYWYRQLPEEGLKFMVYLQKENIIDESGMPKERFSAEFPKEGPSILRIQQVVRGDSAAYFCASSPPGSRENSPLHFGNGTRLTVT.

At least ten counts were recorded for this clonotype. V gene TRBV20-1 combines with J gene TRBJ1-1, with D perhaps TRBD1 (6 bases). V dropped 0 bases and J dropped 4 bases, with 12 bases sitting between them. The CDR3 has 14 residues. Germline V gene lookup returns CDR1 DFQATT and CDR2 SNEGSKA (reference sequence). This CDR3 is CSARDTFRGTEAFF. The CDR3 nucleotides are TGCAGTGCTAGAGATACATTCAGGGGCACTGAAGCTTTCTTT.

This clonotype showed up many times. The V gene is TRBV12-3 or TRBV12-4, the J gene TRBJ1-2; 7 nucleotides match TRBD1. V shed 6 bases, J shed 5 bases, and the junction held 6 bases outside the gene matches. There are 13 residues in the CDR3. CDR3 sequence (DNA): TGTGCCAGCAGCCCAGGACAGGCTTATGGCTACACCTTC. Translation: CASSPGQAYGYTF.

This clonotype was recorded at least ten times. This chain uses TRBV9 with TRBJ2-7; possibly TRBD1 or TRBD2 for D (5 bases each). Germline V gives CDR1 SGDLS, CDR2 YYNGEE. This CDR3 spans 15 amino acids. Between the trimmed V and J ends, which lost 0 bases and 2 bases, there was a span of 12 bases. CDR3 region: CASSVVPGGTYEQYF. In DNA form, the CDR3 reads TGTGCCAGCAGCGTAGTCCCTGGGGGAACCTACGAGCAGTACTTC.

In its sample, this clonotype was seen many times. V and J are TRBV6-1 and TRBJ2-7; the D is unclear. The CDR3 has 13 amino acids. Germline values: CDR1 MNHNS, CDR2 SASEGT. With 7 bases removed from V and 2 bases from J, the gap between germline ends came to 12 bases. The CDR3 spells CASIRSVTYEQYF. In nucleotides, the CDR3 is TGTGCCAGCATTCGCTCGGTCACCTACGAGCAGTACTTC.

At least ten counts were recorded for this clonotype. V gene TRBV28 combines with J gene TRBJ2-7; D might be TRBD2 (5 bases). The CDR3 length is 16 residues. Trimming left V 7 bases short and J 6 bases short, with 25 bases between. Looked up from germline, CDR1 is MDHEN and CDR2 is SYDVKM. The CDR3 is CASTINHAGLEGEQYF. CDR3 sequence (DNA): TGTGCCAGCACCATCAACCACGCAGGCCTTGAGGGCGAGCAGTACTTC.

For the CDR3, the DNA is TGCGCCAGCAGTGAGTGGAGCGGAGCCTACGAGCAGTACTTC. This codes for CASSEWSGAYEQYF. The chain combines TRBV10-1 with TRBJ2-7, with D tentatively TRBD2 (5 bases). V lost 1 base, J lost 2 bases, and 9 bases lay in between. Germline lookup yields CDR1 WNHNN and CDR2 SYGVQD (reference sequence). The CDR3 is 14 residues long.